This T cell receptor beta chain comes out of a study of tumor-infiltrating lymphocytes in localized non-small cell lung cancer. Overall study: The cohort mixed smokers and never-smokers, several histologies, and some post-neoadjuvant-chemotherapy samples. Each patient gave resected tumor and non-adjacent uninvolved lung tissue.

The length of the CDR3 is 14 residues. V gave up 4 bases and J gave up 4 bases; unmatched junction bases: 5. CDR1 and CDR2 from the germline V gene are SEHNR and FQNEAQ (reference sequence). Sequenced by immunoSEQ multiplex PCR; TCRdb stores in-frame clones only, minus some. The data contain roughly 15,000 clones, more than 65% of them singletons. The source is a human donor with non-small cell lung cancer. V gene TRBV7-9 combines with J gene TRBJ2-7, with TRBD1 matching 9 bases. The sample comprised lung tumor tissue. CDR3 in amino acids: CASSSTGGVYEQYF. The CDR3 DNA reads TGTGCCAGCAGCTCGACAGGGGGTGTTTACGAGCAGTACTTC.